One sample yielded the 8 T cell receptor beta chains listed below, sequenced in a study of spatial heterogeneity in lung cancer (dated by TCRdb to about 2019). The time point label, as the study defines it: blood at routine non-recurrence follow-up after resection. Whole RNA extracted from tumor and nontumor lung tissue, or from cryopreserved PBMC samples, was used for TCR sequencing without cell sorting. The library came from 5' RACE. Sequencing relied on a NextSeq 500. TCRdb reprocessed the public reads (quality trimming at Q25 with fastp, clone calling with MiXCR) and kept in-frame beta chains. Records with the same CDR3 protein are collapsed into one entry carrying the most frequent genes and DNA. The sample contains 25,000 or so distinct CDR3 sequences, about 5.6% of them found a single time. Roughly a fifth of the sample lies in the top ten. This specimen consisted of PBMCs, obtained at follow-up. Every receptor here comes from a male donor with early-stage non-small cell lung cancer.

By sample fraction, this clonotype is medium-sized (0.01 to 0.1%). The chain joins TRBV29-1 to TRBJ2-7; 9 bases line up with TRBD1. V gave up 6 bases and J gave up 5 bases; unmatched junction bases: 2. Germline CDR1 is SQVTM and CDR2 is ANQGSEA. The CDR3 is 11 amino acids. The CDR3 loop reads CSVRTGDEQYV. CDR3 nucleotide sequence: TGCAGCGTAAGGACAGGGGACGAGCAGTACGTC.

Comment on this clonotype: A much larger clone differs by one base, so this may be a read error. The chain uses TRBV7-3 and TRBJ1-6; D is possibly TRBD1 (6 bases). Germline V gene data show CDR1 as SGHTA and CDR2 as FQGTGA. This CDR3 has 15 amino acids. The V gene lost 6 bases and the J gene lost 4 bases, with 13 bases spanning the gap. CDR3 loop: CASRKDSSYNSPLHF. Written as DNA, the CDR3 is TGTGCCAGCAGAAAGGACAGCAGTTATAATTCACCCCTCCACTTT.

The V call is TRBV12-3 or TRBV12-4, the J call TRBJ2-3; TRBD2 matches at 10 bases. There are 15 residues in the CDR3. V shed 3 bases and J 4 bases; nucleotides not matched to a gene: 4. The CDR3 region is CASSLLAGASDTQYF. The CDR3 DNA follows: TGTGCCAGCAGTTTGCTAGCGGGGGCTTCAGATACGCAGTATTTT.

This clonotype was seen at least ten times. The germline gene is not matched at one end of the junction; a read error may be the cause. The CDR3: CASSLGGIQETQYF. The CDR3 coding sequence is TGTGCTAGCAGCTTAGGGGGAATCCAAGAGACCCAGTACTTC. The V call is TRBV7-7, the J call TRBJ2-5; tentatively, D is TRBD1 (6 bases). The CDR3 extends over 14 amino acids. In germline, CDR1 is SSHAT, CDR2 FNYEAQ (reference sequence).

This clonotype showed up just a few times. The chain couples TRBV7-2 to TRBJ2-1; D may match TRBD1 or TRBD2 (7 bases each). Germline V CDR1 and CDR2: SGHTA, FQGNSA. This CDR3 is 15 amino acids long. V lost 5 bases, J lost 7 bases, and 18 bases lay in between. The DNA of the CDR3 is TGTGCCAGCAGCCCCAGGGGGGGCGGGTATAATGAGCAGTTCTTC. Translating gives CASSPRGGGYNEQFF. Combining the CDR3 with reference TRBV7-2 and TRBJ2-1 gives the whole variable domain GAGVSQSPSNKVTEKGKDVELRCDPISGHTALYWYRQSLGQGLEFLIYFQGNSAPDKSGLPSDRFSAERTGGSVSTLTIQRTQQEDSAVYLCASSPRGGGYNEQFFGPGTRLTVL.

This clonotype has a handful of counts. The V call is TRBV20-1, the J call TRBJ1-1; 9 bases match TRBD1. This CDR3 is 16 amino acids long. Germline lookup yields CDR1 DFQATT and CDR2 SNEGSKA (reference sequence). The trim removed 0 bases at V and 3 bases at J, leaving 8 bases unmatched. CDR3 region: CSARDPRTGDHTEAFF. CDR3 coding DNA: TGCAGTGCTAGAGATCCCCGGACAGGGGACCACACTGAAGCTTTCTTT.

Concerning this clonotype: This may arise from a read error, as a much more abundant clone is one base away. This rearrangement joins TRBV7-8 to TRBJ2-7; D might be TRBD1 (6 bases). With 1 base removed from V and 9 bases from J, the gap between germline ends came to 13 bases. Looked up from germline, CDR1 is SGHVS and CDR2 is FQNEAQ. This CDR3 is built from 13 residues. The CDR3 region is CASSLVAGAVQYF. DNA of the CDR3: TGTGCCAGCAGCTTAGTGGCAGGGGCCGTGCAGTACTTC.

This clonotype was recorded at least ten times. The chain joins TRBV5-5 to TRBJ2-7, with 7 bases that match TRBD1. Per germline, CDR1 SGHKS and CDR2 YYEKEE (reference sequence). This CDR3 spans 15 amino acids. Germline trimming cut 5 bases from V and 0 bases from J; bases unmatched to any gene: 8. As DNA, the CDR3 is TGTGCCAGCAGTCCCATGACAGGGTACTCCTACGAGCAGTACTTC. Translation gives CASSPMTGYSYEQYF.